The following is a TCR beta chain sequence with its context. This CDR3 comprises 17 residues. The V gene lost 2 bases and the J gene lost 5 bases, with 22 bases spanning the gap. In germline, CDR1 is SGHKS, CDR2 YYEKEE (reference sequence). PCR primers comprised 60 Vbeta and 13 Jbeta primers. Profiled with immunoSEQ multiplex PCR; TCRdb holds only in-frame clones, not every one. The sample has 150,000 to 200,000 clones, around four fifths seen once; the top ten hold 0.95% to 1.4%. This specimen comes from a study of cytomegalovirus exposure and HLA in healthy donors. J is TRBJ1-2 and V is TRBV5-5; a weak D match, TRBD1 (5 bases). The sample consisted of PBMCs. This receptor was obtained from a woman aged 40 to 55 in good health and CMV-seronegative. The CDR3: CASSFRQIILDDYGYTF. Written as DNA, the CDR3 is TGTGCCAGCAGCTTCCGACAGATCATCCTCGATGATTATGGCTACACCTTC.